These T cell receptor beta chains were read from a single sample in a study of CD8 T cells in Susac syndrome. MiXCR was run by TCRdb on the immunoSEQ multiplex PCR reads, yielding one entry per CDR3 protein. Among 75,000 to 95,000 distinct CDR3 sequences listed, approximately 95% were seen once. The specimen sequenced was CD8+ T cells from PBMCs. The source is a human donor with Susac syndrome. Both conserved end residues are part of each CDR3. The D gene is left open where the match is weak. Not every row has a clone size; where given, it reads once, few, many or a size class.

TRBV7-3	NA	TRBJ2-7	TRBD1	TGTGCCAGCAGCTCGGCGGACAGGGGAGACTACGAGCAGTACTTC	CASSSADRGDYEQYF
TRBV20-1	NA	TRBJ1-2	NA	TGCAGTGGGAAGACCTGGGACGACAATCCTTTCAACTATGGCTACACCTTC	CSGKTWDDNPFNYGYTF
TRBV28	once	TRBJ2-2	NA	TGTGCCAGCAGTTCCCGGGGCACCGGGGAGCTGTTTTTT	CASSSRGTGELFF
TRBV12-3/TRBV12-4	NA	TRBJ1-2	TRBD1	TGTGCCAGCAGTTTTCGGACAGGGAGCGGCTACACCTTC	CASSFRTGSGYTF
TRBV7-9	NA	TRBJ2-2	NA	TGTGCCAGCTATCGGAACACCGGGGAGCTGTTTTTT	CASYRNTGELFF
TRBV3-1	NA	TRBJ2-1	TRBD1	TGTGCCAGCAGCCAAGCCGGGACAGGGGACAATGAGCAGTTCTTC	CASSQAGTGDNEQFF
TRBV29-1	NA	TRBJ2-7	NA	TGCAGCGTTGTGTACCACACTGGGGAGCAGTACTTC	CSVVYHTGEQYF
TRBV30	NA	TRBJ2-1	NA	TGTGCCTGGAGTCTAATACAGGGAGTCACCTACAATGAGCAGTTCTTC	CAWSLIQGVTYNEQFF
TRBV25-1	once	TRBJ1-3	NA	TGTGCCGCGTCCTGGGGGGCTGGAAACACCATATATTTT	CAASWGAGNTIYF
TRBV25-1	NA	TRBJ1-1	NA	TGTGCCAGCAGTGAATTGGGGGGAGGGACTGAAGCTTTCTTT	CASSELGGGTEAFF
TRBV5-6	NA	TRBJ1-1	NA	TGTGCCAGCAGCTTGGGCGGGACGACAGGAGCTTTCTTT	CASSLGGTTGAFF
TRBV6-5	NA	TRBJ2-1	NA	TGTGCCAGCATCGGGGGCAATGAGCAGTTCTTC	CASIGGNEQFF
TRBV28	NA	TRBJ2-5	TRBD2	TGTGCCAGCAGCGGCGGGAGGGTCGTAGAGACCCAGTACTTC	CASSGGRVVETQYF
TRBV27	NA	TRBJ2-6	NA	TGTGCCAGCAGTTTTGGAGGGTTGAGCGGGGCCAACGTCCTGACTTTC	CASSFGGLSGANVLTF
TRBV5-6	NA	TRBJ2-1	TRBD2	TGTGCCAGCAGCCCCAGCGGCGGGGGGACCTACAATGAGCAGTTCTTC	CASSPSGGGTYNEQFF
TRBV27	NA	TRBJ2-2	TRBD2	TGTGCCAGCAGTTTAAGTTTAGCGGGAGAAACCGGGGAGCTGTTTTTT	CASSLSLAGETGELFF
TRBV29-1	NA	TRBJ2-2	NA	TGCAGCGTTGATATGGGTACCGGGGAGCTGTTTTTT	CSVDMGTGELFF
TRBV28	NA	TRBJ1-5	NA	TGTGCCAGCAGTTTAGTTGTGACCAATCAGCCCCAGCATTTT	CASSLVVTNQPQHF
TRBV30	NA	TRBJ1-5	NA	TGTGCCTGGAGTGTCACGTCTGGTCTTCAGCCCCAGCATTTT	CAWSVTSGLQPQHF
TRBV5-6	NA	TRBJ2-5	NA	TGTGCCAGCAGCCCGAGGGGAGAAGAGACCCAGTACTTC	CASSPRGEETQYF
TRBV4-1	NA	TRBJ1-1	NA	TGCGCCAGCAGCCAAGTGGGCCAAGGGGACACTGAAGCTTTCTTT	CASSQVGQGDTEAFF
TRBV7-2	NA	TRBJ1-1	NA	TGTGCCAGCAGCTCCAGGGACACGGAGAACACTGAAGCTTTCTTT	CASSSRDTENTEAFF
TRBV20-1	once	TRBJ1-2	NA	TGCAGTGCTACCATAGGGGGGCCCTATGGCTACACCTTC	CSATIGGPYGYTF
TRBV14	NA	TRBJ1-2	NA	TGTGCCAGCAGCCAAGTCGAGGCGCAGGGCGTCGTAGATGGCTACACCTTC	CASSQVEAQGVVDGYTF
TRBV3-1	NA	TRBJ2-1	NA	TGTGCCAGCAGCCAAGATGGGGCGGGAATAGTCTACAATGAGCAGTTCTTC	CASSQDGAGIVYNEQFF
TRBV20-1	NA	TRBJ2-1	TRBD2	TGCAGTGCTACCACGGGACTAGCGGGTAGGAGGGTGGACAATGAGCAGTTCTTC	CSATTGLAGRRVDNEQFF
TRBV4-1	NA	TRBJ1-2	NA	TGCGCCAGCAGCCAAGATGGTCTGGCCGGCGGCTACACCTTC	CASSQDGLAGGYTF
TRBV20-1	NA	TRBJ2-7	NA	TGCAGTGCTAGTAACAAGCTACCCAGTAACGAGCAGTACTTC	CSASNKLPSNEQYF
TRBV6-4	NA	TRBJ2-2	TRBD2	TGTGCCAGCAAGCCGGGACTAGGGGCCGGGGAGCTGTTTTTT	CASKPGLGAGELFF
TRBV20-1	NA	TRBJ2-4	NA	TGCAGTGCTAGAGGGACGGGGACCAAAAACATTCAGTACTTC	CSARGTGTKNIQYF
TRBV7-9	NA	TRBJ1-2	NA	TGTGCCAGCAGCGATAGCCTCCAACAAGGAAACTATGGCTACACCTTC	CASSDSLQQGNYGYTF
TRBV29-1	NA	TRBJ1-2	NA	TGCAGCGTTGATACGGGGTACTCCCCTGGGGGCTACACCTTC	CSVDTGYSPGGYTF
TRBV7-9	NA	TRBJ2-7	NA	TGTGCCAGCAGTTCGACCGGCCTCTACGAGCAGTACTTC	CASSSTGLYEQYF
TRBV14	NA	TRBJ1-1	TRBD1	TGTGCCAGCAGCCCCCCCCGACAGGGTCCCATGAACACTGAAGCTTTCTTT	CASSPPRQGPMNTEAFF
TRBV20-1	NA	TRBJ2-7	NA	TGCAGTGCTAGCGACAGGAAATACGAGCAGTACTTC	CSASDRKYEQYF
TRBV11-2	NA	TRBJ2-1	TRBD2	TGTGCCAGCAGCTTACCTAGCGCCCCGGGGGGATACAATGAGCAGTTCTTC	CASSLPSAPGGYNEQFF
TRBV2	NA	TRBJ2-7	NA	TGTGCCAGCAGTGAAGGGAGCCCCAACCTCTCCTACGAGCAGTACTTC	CASSEGSPNLSYEQYF
TRBV24-1	NA	TRBJ1-5	NA	TGTGCCACCAGTGATGGGCCCAATCAGCCCCAGCATTTT	CATSDGPNQPQHF
TRBV4-1	NA	TRBJ1-5	TRBD1	TGCGCCAGCAGCCATGCGACAGGGTCCCAGCCCCAGCATTTT	CASSHATGSQPQHF
TRBV7-9	once	TRBJ2-3	NA	TGTGCCAGCAGCTTCTTTCCAGATACGCAGTATTTT	CASSFFPDTQYF
TRBV19	NA	TRBJ2-5	TRBD1	TGTGCCAGTAGTACCGGGACAGGGCCCCTCCAAGAGACCCAGTACTTC	CASSTGTGPLQETQYF
TRBV29-1	NA	TRBJ2-2	NA	TGCAGCGTTGGGGATAGTTGGTGGGCAGCCGGGGAGCTGTTTTTT	CSVGDSWWAAGELFF
TRBV5-6	NA	TRBJ2-3	NA	TGTGCCAGCAGCGCCCCGCGAGCGGACTACACAGATACGCAGTATTTT	CASSAPRADYTDTQYF
TRBV9	NA	TRBJ2-3	NA	TGTGCCAGCAGCGTAGTTAGTAGCACAGATACGCAGTATTTT	CASSVVSSTDTQYF
TRBV29-1	NA	TRBJ2-1	NA	TGCAGCGTTGAAGGGGTTGGGAGCTCCTACAATGAGCAGTTCTTC	CSVEGVGSSYNEQFF
TRBV12-3/TRBV12-4	once	TRBJ2-7	TRBD2	TGTGCCAGCAGCTTCTTAGCGGGAGTTCCCTACGAGCAGTACTTC	CASSFLAGVPYEQYF
TRBV20-1	NA	TRBJ2-1	TRBD2	TGCAGTGCTAGGGAGGTAGCGGGAGGGCTCTACAATGAGCAGTTCTTC	CSAREVAGGLYNEQFF
TRBV13	NA	TRBJ2-1	NA	TGTGCCAGCAGGCCCCCTGGGGGTTACAATGAGCAGTTCTTC	CASRPPGGYNEQFF